Listed here are 16 T cell receptor beta chains from one sample, sequenced in a study of blood T cell repertoires in COVID-19. Generated by immunoSEQ multiplex PCR, the TCRdb table keeps only in-frame clones and is missing some. Of 350,000 to 450,000 clones listed, roughly nine tenths are singletons. The sample taken for sequencing was PBMCs or T cells enriched from blood (not recorded which). The receptors here all came from a middle-aged woman who had been exposed to COVID-19.

This chain links TRBV7-5 with TRBJ2-7; the table assigns TRBD2, which was not confirmed against the DNA. TRBV7-5 is labeled a pseudogene. This CDR3 is 19 amino acids long. CDR3 in DNA: TGTGCCAGAAGCCCCCACCTAGCGGGAGCGAAGTTTGGAGCCTACGAGCAGTACTTC. This encodes CARSPHLAGAKFGAYEQYF.

The chain employs TRBV5-4 and TRBJ2-7, with a weak D call TRBD2 (6 bases). The CDR3 runs to 15 residues. The germline gives CDR1 SGHNT, CDR2 YYREEE (reference sequence). V shed 4 bases and J shed 6 bases, with 20 bases lying between them. DNA for the CDR3: TGTGCCAGCAGCCCAGACCAGACTAGTTTCGGCGAGCAGTACTTC. Residues: CASSPDQTSFGEQYF.

V gene TRBV7-6 combines with J gene TRBJ1-1; D is uncertain. Trimming shortened V by 5 bases and J by 5 bases, and 15 bases separated the two germline ends. The V gene's germline CDR1 is SGHVS and CDR2 FNYEAQ. CDR3 length equals 14 residues. The CDR3 bases are TGTGCCAGCAGCCCTCAGGCGTTTGGTACTGAAGCTTTCTTT. Protein product: CASSPQAFGTEAFF.

The chain combines TRBV5-5 with TRBJ1-2, with a tentative D call TRBD1 (5 bases). V shed 2 bases and J shed 2 bases, with 22 bases lying between them. CDR1 and CDR2 from the germline V gene are SGHKS and YYEKEE (reference sequence). The CDR3 consists of 18 residues. For the CDR3, the DNA is TGTGCCAGCAGCTTTCATCCCCCAGACAGTCGATTAAACTATGGCTACACCTTC. Protein: CASSFHPPDSRLNYGYTF.

CDR3 residues: CASSRGLGTEAFF. CDR3 in DNA: TGTGCCAGCTCTAGGGGGCTGGGGACTGAAGCTTTCTTT. This chain uses TRBV27 with TRBJ1-1, with 7 bases identical to TRBD1. The trim removed 8 bases at V and 5 bases at J, leaving 8 bases unmatched. Germline lookup yields CDR1 MNHEY and CDR2 SMNVEV (reference sequence). The CDR3 length is 13 residues.

This rearrangement joins TRBV30 to TRBJ1-5; 11 nucleotides agree with TRBD1. V was clipped by 7 bases and J by 4 bases; unmatched bases: 3. This CDR3 is built from 13 residues. Germline values: CDR1 GTSNPN, CDR2 SVGIG (reference sequence). The chain's CDR3 is CASGQGANQPQHF. The CDR3 DNA reads TGTGCCTCCGGACAGGGGGCAAATCAGCCCCAGCATTTT.

This chain uses TRBV15 with TRBJ1-4; D might be TRBD1 (6 bases). Trimming left V 0 bases short and J 4 bases short, with 15 bases between. The CDR3 runs to 17 residues. The germline V gene has CDR1 LNHNV and CDR2 YYDKDF (reference sequence). In DNA, the CDR3 is TGTGCCACCAGCAGAGATCGGGCAGGGGAAGATAATGAAAAACTGTTTTTT. This gives the protein CATSRDRAGEDNEKLFF. Full variable domain (outside the CDR3, taken from reference TRBV15 and TRBJ1-4): DAMVIQNPRYQVTQFGKPVTLSCSQTLNHNVMYWYQQKSSQAPKLLFHYYDKDFNNEADTPDNFQSRRPNTSFCFLDIRSPGLGDTAMYLCATSRDRAGEDNEKLFFGSGTQLSVL.

V is TRBV9 and J is TRBJ2-7; D gene uncertain. Germline lookup yields CDR1 SGDLS and CDR2 YYNGEE. V was pared by 4 bases and J by 1 base, with 12 bases between. The CDR3 sequence is 14 residues long. The CDR3 loop reads CASSPSARSYEQYF. CDR3 in DNA: TGTGCCAGCAGCCCGAGCGCCCGATCCTACGAGCAGTACTTC.

The chain couples TRBV19 to TRBJ2-1; the match to TRBD2 covers 9 bases. V dropped 0 bases and J dropped 6; count of bases not matched to a gene: 15. The CDR3 is 19 residues long. The germline gives CDR1 LNHDA, CDR2 SQIVND (reference sequence). The CDR3 reads CASSIDPRLGTSRVNEQFF. The CDR3 coding sequence is TGTGCCAGTAGTATAGATCCCCGCCTAGGGACTAGCCGGGTCAATGAGCAGTTCTTC.

This chain connects TRBV7-9 to TRBJ2-6; possibly TRBD2 for D (6 bases). This CDR3 has 18 residues. The germline CDR1 and CDR2 sequences are SEHNR and FQNEAQ (reference sequence). The ends were cut back, 1 base at V and 2 bases at J, with 15 bases in the middle. As DNA, the CDR3 is TGTGCCAGCAGCTTAGGGTGGGCGGGGCTCCCTGGGGCCAACGTCCTGACTTTC. Translated: CASSLGWAGLPGANVLTF.

This chain uses TRBV27 with TRBJ2-7, with a possible D match to TRBD2 (6 bases). V dropped 3 bases and J dropped 2 bases, with 11 bases sitting between them. Per germline, CDR1 MNHEY and CDR2 SMNVEV (reference sequence). This CDR3 is 14 amino acids long. Here the CDR3 reads CASSFRRDAYEQYF. The CDR3 region has the DNA TGTGCCAGCAGTTTCCGGCGGGATGCCTACGAGCAGTACTTC.

This chain links TRBV6-5 with TRBJ1-2; D is perhaps TRBD1 (6 bases). The germline gives CDR1 MNHEY, CDR2 SVGAGI. The V end lost 3 bases, the J end lost 8 bases, and 22 bases lay between the germline ends. The CDR3 has 16 amino acids. The CDR3 DNA is TGTGCCAGCAGTTATTCATGGACCTCCGGACAGCTGGGCTACACCTTC. The encoded protein is CASSYSWTSGQLGYTF.

This rearrangement joins TRBV7-8 to TRBJ2-5; TRBD2 is a possible D gene (5 bases). Germline V gives CDR1 SGHVS, CDR2 FQNEAQ. The CDR3 sequence is 14 residues long. V lost 6 bases, J lost 3 bases, and 14 bases lay in between. The CDR3 region has the DNA TGTGCCAGCAGGCTGGGTTTGAGGGAAGAGACCCAGTACTTC. This codes for CASRLGLREETQYF.

The chain joins TRBV7-9 to TRBJ1-2; 7 positions match TRBD1. CDR3 size: 15 residues. With 0 bases clipped from V and 8 bases from J, the junction kept 9 bases outside the gene matches. The V gene's germline CDR1 is SEHNR and CDR2 FQNEAQ (reference sequence). CDR3 DNA: TGTGCCAGCAGCTTAGCAGGGACAGCTTTTGTAGGCTACACCTTC. Protein product: CASSLAGTAFVGYTF.

This chain links TRBV5-1 with TRBJ1-2, with TRBD1 identical over 8 bases. CDR1 SGHRS and CDR2 YFSETQ come from the germline V gene. The CDR3 is 17 residues long. The J segment lost 2 bases and the V segment lost 2 bases, leaving 11 bases of the junction unmatched. The CDR3: CASSFSHPRTGNYGYTF. DNA of the CDR3: TGCGCCAGCAGCTTTAGTCACCCGAGGACAGGGAACTATGGCTACACCTTC.

The rearrangement uses TRBV12-3 or TRBV12-4 and TRBJ1-3, with D unresolved. The CDR3 consists of 12 residues. V lost 7 bases and J lost 6, with 10 bases in between. CDR3: CASTFVENTIYF. CDR3 in DNA: TGTGCCAGCACCTTTGTAGAAAACACCATATATTTT.